This is a list of T cell receptor beta chains from one sample in a study of blood T cell repertoires in COVID-19. Produced via immunoSEQ multiplex PCR; TCRdb's table is partial and in-frame only. Of over 150,000 clones in the sample, 65% to 90% are singletons; the top ten hold roughly an eighth. Sequences were obtained from peripheral blood. Every receptor here comes from a human donor in a cohort sampled during active COVID-19. Both conserved end residues are part of each CDR3. The D gene is left open where the match is weak. The size entry is marked missing in some rows and otherwise reads once, few, many or a size class.

>TRBV11-2|TRBJ2-2|TRBD1|.
CASSLAGQGVTGELFF
TGTGCCAGCAGCTTAGCGGGACAGGGGGTTACCGGGGAGCTGTTTTTT
>TRBV18|TRBJ1-1|.|.
CASSRETGEAFF
TGTGCCAGCTCCCGAGAGACAGGTGAAGCTTTCTTT
>TRBV4-2|TRBJ2-2|TRBD1|once
CASSQVRTGANTGELFF
TGTGCCAGCAGCCAAGTGAGGACAGGGGCGAACACCGGGGAGCTGTTTTTT
>TRBV2|TRBJ1-6|.|.
CASSERGGYNSPLHF
TGTGCCAGCAGTGAGCGGGGGGGATATAATTCACCCCTCCACTTT
>TRBV12-5|TRBJ1-1|TRBD1|.
CASGLVLDRGPRGRNTEAFF
TGTGCTAGTGGTTTGGTCCTGGACAGGGGGCCAAGGGGGCGGAACACTGAAGCTTTCTTT
>TRBV30|TRBJ2-1|TRBD2|once
CAWSSGLAGHNEQFF
TGTGCCTGGAGTTCGGGGCTAGCGGGACACAATGAGCAGTTCTTC
>TRBV5-4|TRBJ2-3|.|.
CASSLGTASTDTQYF
TGTGCCAGCAGCTTGGGGACAGCCAGCACAGATACGCAGTATTTT
>TRBV5-1|TRBJ1-1|.|few
CASSLSREFTEAFF
TGCGCCAGCAGCTTGAGCAGGGAATTTACTGAAGCTTTCTTT
>TRBV5-5|TRBJ1-1|.|.
CASSLEPSPGNTEAFF
TGTGCCAGCAGCTTGGAGCCTTCCCCTGGGAACACTGAAGCTTTCTTT
>TRBV30|TRBJ1-6|TRBD1|few
CAWSSRTGRGSPLHF
TGTGCCTGGAGTTCTAGGACAGGTCGTGGGTCACCCCTCCACTTT
>TRBV10-2|TRBJ1-5|.|.
CASSPGGNQPQHF
TGCGCCAGCAGCCCCGGGGGAAATCAGCCCCAGCATTTT
>TRBV19|TRBJ2-1|TRBD2|.
CASSPGLAGHNEQFF
TGTGCCAGTAGTCCGGGACTAGCGGGACACAATGAGCAGTTCTTC
>TRBV6-2/TRBV6-3|TRBJ2-3|TRBD1|.
CASSDPNRGSTDTQYF
TGTGCCAGCAGTGACCCGAACAGGGGGTCCACAGATACGCAGTATTTT
>TRBV5-4|TRBJ1-4|.|.
CASSAGATNEKLFF
TGTGCCAGCAGCGCGGGAGCAACTAATGAAAAACTGTTTTTT
>TRBV14|TRBJ2-5|.|.
CASSQELDGQTKRDGETQYF
TGTGCCAGCAGCCAAGAACTTGATGGCCAGACTAAGAGGGATGGGGAGACCCAGTACTTC
>TRBV13|TRBJ2-7|TRBD2|.
CASSFSSGSMGHEQYF
TGTGCCAGCAGCTTCTCTAGCGGGAGTATGGGCCACGAGCAGTACTTC
>TRBV3-1/TRBV3-2|TRBJ2-1|.|.
CASSPRVQRSYNEQFF
TGTGCCAGCAGCCCGAGGGTCCAGAGGTCCTACAATGAGCAGTTCTTC
>TRBV6-2/TRBV6-3|TRBJ1-2|.|.
CASSDQDYTF
TGTGCCAGCAGTGACCAGGACTACACCTTC
>TRBV5-4|TRBJ1-2|.|.
CASSLDRRYGYTF
TGTGCCAGCAGCCTAGACAGGCGCTATGGCTACACCTTC
>TRBV12-3/TRBV12-4|TRBJ2-7|.|.
CASSPNSYEQYF
TGTGCCAGCAGTCCAAATTCCTACGAGCAGTACTTC
>TRBV3-1/TRBV3-2|TRBJ2-5|.|.
CASSQDRAPSGTQYF
TGTGCCAGCAGCCAAGATCGGGCCCCAAGCGGGACCCAGTACTTC